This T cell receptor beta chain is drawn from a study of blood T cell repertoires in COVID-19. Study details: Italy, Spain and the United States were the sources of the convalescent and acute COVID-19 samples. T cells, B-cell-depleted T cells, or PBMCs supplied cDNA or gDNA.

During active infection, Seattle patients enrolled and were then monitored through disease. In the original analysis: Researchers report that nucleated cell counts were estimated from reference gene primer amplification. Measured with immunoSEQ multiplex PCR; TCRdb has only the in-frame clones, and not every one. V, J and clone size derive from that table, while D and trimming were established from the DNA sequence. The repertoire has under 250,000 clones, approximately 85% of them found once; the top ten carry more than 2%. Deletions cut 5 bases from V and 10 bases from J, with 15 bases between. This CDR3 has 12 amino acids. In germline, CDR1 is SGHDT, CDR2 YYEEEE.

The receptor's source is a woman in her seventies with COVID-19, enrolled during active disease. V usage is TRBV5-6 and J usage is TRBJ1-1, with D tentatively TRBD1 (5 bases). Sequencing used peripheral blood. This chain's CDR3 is CASSAQQGLAFF. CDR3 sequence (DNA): TGTGCCAGCAGTGCACAGCAGGGTCTAGCTTTCTTT.